These 2 T cell receptor beta chains share one sample of origin, sequenced in a study of T cell changes during pregnancy in multiple sclerosis. Clones were sequenced by immunoSEQ multiplex PCR, and TCRdb holds only the in-frame ones, with some missing. The data contain tens of thousands of clones, roughly 88% of them singletons. Sequences were derived from peripheral blood, sampled in the first trimester of pregnancy. The receptor source for this set is a female donor with multiple sclerosis, enrolled in a pregnancy study.

V is TRBV5-1 and J is TRBJ2-3, with a weak D call TRBD2 (6 bases). This CDR3 region has 16 residues. Germline V gene sequence: CDR1 SGHRS, CDR2 YFSETQ. The ends were cut back, 2 bases at V and 0 bases at J, with 13 bases in the middle. This chain's CDR3 is CASSFDVGSSTDTQYF. The CDR3 DNA reads as TGCGCCAGCAGCTTTGACGTCGGGAGTAGCACAGATACGCAGTATTTT.

The CDR3 coding sequence is TGTGCCAGCAGTCTGAGAGGTAACACTGAAGCTTTCTTT. It codes for CASSLRGNTEAFF. The chain carries TRBV11-2 and TRBJ1-1; D ambiguous. The CDR3 is made up of 13 amino acids. Germline CDR1 SGHAT, CDR2 FQNNGV. Trimming took off 6 bases at V and 2 bases at J, with 10 bases between the two ends.